Following are 20 T cell receptor beta chains from one sample sequenced in a study of post-analysis software for immune sequencing data. Study observations and caveats: Controls had lower frequencies than patients of a few TRBV segments, which included TRBV5-6, TRBV5-1 and TRBV20-1.

Carried by the TCR beta cDNA libraries were unique molecular identifiers. MiXCR, applied by TCRdb to the PCR reads, yields one record per CDR3 protein. The data hold fewer than 700,000 distinct CDR3 sequences, with about 44% observed a single time. Their recognized antigens are unknown. Sequencing was performed on blood. The receptor set was obtained from a girl aged 5-17 years with multiple sclerosis.

As concerns this clonotype: Germline is not matched at one junction end, which may reflect a read error. V is TRBV12-3 or TRBV12-4 and J is TRBJ2-7, with a weak D call TRBD2 (5 bases). The CDR3 length is 14 residues. Here the CDR3 reads CAGSPTSWRIEQYF. DNA of the CDR3: TGTGCCGGCAGCCCCACTAGTTGGCGAATCGAGCAGTACTTC.

This chain links TRBV6-1 with TRBJ2-3, with D tentatively TRBD1 (5 bases). Germline V lookup: CDR1 MNHNS, CDR2 SASEGT. The V end lost 1 base, the J end lost 0 bases, and 11 bases lay between the germline ends. CDR3 length: 16 amino acids. In DNA, the CDR3 is TGTGCCAGCAGTGAAGGTCCAGGGTCTAGCACAGATACGCAGTATTTT. The encoded protein is CASSEGPGSSTDTQYF.

This clonotype was found a few times. The chain links TRBV5-1 to TRBJ1-2, with D tentatively TRBD1 (5 bases). Trimming pared 0 bases from V and 5 bases from J, leaving 14 bases between. Germline lookup yields CDR1 SGHRS and CDR2 YFSETQ. CDR3 length: 15 amino acids. Here the CDR3 reads CASSLAAGTRYGYTF. Written as DNA, the CDR3 is TGCGCCAGCAGCTTGGCCGCGGGGACGAGGTATGGCTACACCTTC. The full variable domain, rest sourced from reference TRBV5-1 and TRBJ1-2, is KAGVTQTPRYLIKTRGQQVTLSCSPISGHRSVSWYQQTPGQGLQFLFEYFSETQRNKGNFPGRFSGRQFSNSRSEMNVSTLELGDSALYLCASSLAAGTRYGYTFGSGTRLTVV.

This clonotype was observed a handful of times. The chain links TRBV10-3 to TRBJ1-5; the D is unclear. Germline assignment: CDR1 ENHRY and CDR2 SYGVKD. The CDR3 extends over 14 amino acids. Trimming cost V 2 bases and J 6 bases, with 11 bases left between them. For the CDR3, the DNA is TGTGCCATCAGTGAGGCAGACCAAAGTCAGCCCCAGCATTTT. Amino acid sequence: CAISEADQSQPQHF.

The J gene is TRBJ2-5, the V gene TRBV21-1; no DNA check was done on the table's D call, TRBD2. TRBV21-1 is termed a pseudogene. The CDR3 is made up of 17 amino acids. In DNA form, the CDR3 reads TGTGCCAGCAGCAAAGGCAGACTAGCGGGAGATCTAGAGACCCAGTACTTC. Amino acids: CASSKGRLAGDLETQYF.

The rearrangement links TRBV9 to TRBJ2-7; D ambiguous. With 1 base removed from V and 0 bases from J, the gap between germline ends came to 8 bases. The CDR3 has 14 residues. The germline gives CDR1 SGDLS, CDR2 YYNGEE. As DNA, the CDR3 is TGTGCCAGCAGCGTAAACGCAGGCTCCTACGAGCAGTACTTC. As protein: CASSVNAGSYEQYF.

The chain links TRBV20-1 to TRBJ1-4, with D possibly matching TRBD1 (6 bases). Germline lookup yields CDR1 DFQATT and CDR2 SNEGSKA (reference sequence). V was trimmed by 0 bases and J by 8 bases, leaving 13 bases between them. The CDR3 consists of 14 residues. CDR3 region: CSARDQQGLEKLFF. The CDR3, as DNA: TGCAGTGCTAGAGATCAGCAGGGGTTGGAAAAACTGTTTTTT.

This rearrangement joins TRBV4-1 to TRBJ2-7; 8 bases are a match to TRBD1. CDR3 length: 15 residues. V lost 2 bases, J lost 5 bases, and 8 bases stayed unmatched. The germline CDR1 and CDR2 sequences are MGHRA and YSYEKL. CDR3 in DNA: TGCGCCAGCAGCCAACCCGGACGGACAGGGAACGAGCAGTACTTC. Its translation: CASSQPGRTGNEQYF.

In regard to this clonotype: The conserved phenylalanine or tryptophan normally closing the CDR3 is absent here, so this likely arose from a read error. CDR3 coding DNA: TGTGCCAGCAGTCCCTGGGACAGGGGGCGGTCAGATACGCAGTATTCT. It codes for CASSPWDRGRSDTQYS. The gene calls are TRBV12-3 or TRBV12-4 and TRBJ2-3; TRBD1 matches at 12 bases. Germline trimming cut 5 bases from V and 4 bases from J; bases unmatched to any gene: 7. The CDR3 extends over 16 amino acids.

The chain links TRBV6-5 to TRBJ2-1; TRBD2 might be the D (5 bases). V lost 4 bases and J 10 bases, leaving 17 bases between the germline ends. This CDR3 comprises 14 residues. The germline CDR1 and CDR2 sequences are MNHEY and SVGAGI. The CDR3 sequence is CASSLRTGSGEQFF. Here the CDR3 DNA reads TGTGCCAGCAGTTTACGGACGGGTTCGGGGGAGCAGTTCTTC.

The chain combines TRBV24-1 with TRBJ2-1, with D perhaps given as TRBD1 or TRBD2 (6 bases each). Germline CDR1 reads KGHDR; CDR2 reads SFDVKD. V lost 4 bases, J lost 5 bases, and 17 bases lay in between. This CDR3 is 16 amino acids long. The CDR3 loop is CATSDPGLGGHNEQFF. The CDR3 bases are TGTGCCACCAGTGACCCGGGCCTAGGGGGGCACAATGAGCAGTTCTTC.

This clonotype was detected ten times or more. The chain combines TRBV5-6 with TRBJ2-3; D gene ambiguous. Germline V CDR1 and CDR2: SGHDT, YYEEEE. The germline V and J ends were trimmed by 4 bases and 14 bases, with 20 bases remaining between them. CDR3 size: 13 residues. The CDR3 region is CASSPTRPDTPYF. CDR3 sequence (DNA): TGTGCCAGCAGCCCCACTCGGCCCGACACCCCGTATTTT.

This clonotype has a handful of counts. The chain couples TRBV6-2 or TRBV6-3 to TRBJ2-7, with 8 bases fitting TRBD1. V trimming: 5 bases; J trimming: 4 bases; junction bases outside the gene matches: 10. This CDR3 region has 15 residues. Germline-derived CDR1 and CDR2 are MNHEY and SVGEGT. CDR3 DNA sequence: TGTGCCAGCAGTGATCCGGGACAGGTGGCTTACGAGCAGTACTTC. Its protein product is CASSDPGQVAYEQYF.

The J gene is TRBJ2-1, the V gene TRBV12-3 or TRBV12-4; TRBD2 agrees at 15 bases. The CDR3 has 15 amino acids. V lost 7 bases to trimming and J lost 7 bases; unmatched junction nucleotides: 5. The CDR3 sequence is CASTPGLAGGNEQFF. The DNA for the CDR3 is TGTGCCAGCACCCCCGGACTAGCGGGAGGGAATGAGCAGTTCTTC.

The chain uses TRBV14 and TRBJ2-3; no firm D call. Germline loops: CDR1 SGHDN, CDR2 FVKESK. The CDR3 runs to 16 residues. V lost 1 base and J lost 2, with 13 bases in between. In DNA form, the CDR3 reads TGTGCCAGCAGCCAAGGCAGTAAGGCCATCACAGATACGCAGTATTTT. Amino acid sequence: CASSQGSKAITDTQYF.

This clonotype has only a few counts. The gene calls are TRBV9 and TRBJ2-6, with 8 positions matching TRBD1. CDR3 length equals 17 residues. The V gene end was trimmed by 4 bases and the J gene end by 2 bases; junction bases not matched to a gene: 8. Germline V gene lookup returns CDR1 SGDLS and CDR2 YYNGEE. The CDR3 protein is CASSSRDRLTGANVLTF. The CDR3 DNA is TGTGCCAGCAGCTCCAGGGACAGGCTCACTGGGGCCAACGTCCTGACTTTC. Together with reference TRBV9 and TRBJ2-6, the CDR3 gives the full variable domain: DSGVTQTPKHLITATGQRVTLRCSPRSGDLSVYWYQQSLDQGLQFLIQYYNGEERAKGNILERFSAQQFPDLHSELNLSSLELGDSALYFCASSSRDRLTGANVLTFGAGSRLTVL.

The chain combines TRBV28 with TRBJ2-5; the D is unclear. The germline V gene has CDR1 MDHEN and CDR2 SYDVKM. V lost 7 bases and J 4 bases, leaving 16 bases between the germline ends. This CDR3 region has 14 residues. This chain's CDR3 is CASNWDREGETQYF. The CDR3 DNA reads as TGTGCCAGCAATTGGGATAGGGAAGGAGAGACCCAGTACTTC. Using reference TRBV28 and TRBJ2-5 for the parts outside the CDR3, the full variable domain is DVKVTQSSRYLVKRTGEKVFLECVQDMDHENMFWYRQDPGLGLRLIYFSYDVKMKEKGDIPEGYSVSREKKERFSLILESASTNQTSMYLCASNWDREGETQYFGPGTRLLVL.

J is TRBJ2-3 and V is TRBV27, with D maybe TRBD2 (6 bases). The CDR3 length is 13 residues. Germline-derived CDR1 and CDR2 are MNHEY and SMNVEV (reference sequence). Trimming stripped 10 bases from V and 2 bases from J, with 13 bases between. The CDR3 region has the DNA TGTGCCACCGGGCGGGGATACACAGATACGCAGTATTTT. Residues: CATGRGYTDTQYF.

This clonotype was detected a few times. The chain employs TRBV7-6 and TRBJ2-4, with D uncertain. The CDR3 loop spans 14 amino acids. Germline V gene lookup returns CDR1 SGHVS and CDR2 FNYEAQ. The V end was cut by 1 base, the J end by 1 base, with 5 bases between. For the CDR3, the DNA is TGTGCCAGCAGCTTAGACCCCGCCAAAAACATTCAGTACTTC. Encoded protein: CASSLDPAKNIQYF.

In the case of this clonotype: One end of the junction is discordant with germline, which a read error may explain. The chain joins TRBV20-1 to TRBJ2-5; D assignment may be TRBD1 or TRBD2 (5 bases each). CDR1 is DFQATT, CDR2 SNEGSKA, per germline (reference sequence). This CDR3 comprises 14 residues. The chain's CDR3 is CSASFGDAQETRYF. The CDR3, as DNA: TGCAGTGCTAGCTTCGGGGACGCGCAAGAGACCCGGTACTTC.